Following are 9 T cell receptor beta chains from one sample sequenced in a study of blood T cell repertoires in COVID-19. Clones were sequenced by immunoSEQ multiplex PCR, and TCRdb holds only the in-frame ones, with some missing. Among 250,000 to 300,000 clones, 80% to 90% were seen once, and the ten largest hold roughly 12%. What was sequenced was peripheral blood. Receptor source: a woman aged 25 to 45 with COVID-19, enrolled during active disease.

In this sample, this clone turned up once. V and J are TRBV10-3 and TRBJ1-2; 7 bases are a match to TRBD1. CDR3 size: 16 residues. The germline V gene encodes CDR1 ENHRY and CDR2 SYGVKD. V gave up 3 bases and J gave up 8 bases; unmatched junction bases: 15. CDR3 in DNA: TGTGCCATCAGTGATCTTCAGGGACAGCCCGTGCGAGGCTACACCTTC. Its translation is CAISDLQGQPVRGYTF.

The chain carries TRBV4-2 and TRBJ1-3; a possible D gene is TRBD1 (6 bases). CDR1 is LGHNA, CDR2 YNFKEQ, per germline. This CDR3 has 16 residues. The ends were cut back, 4 bases at V and 4 bases at J, with 17 bases in the middle. For the CDR3, the DNA is TGTGCCAGCAGCCGCGCAGGGGCGCTGGACGGAAACACCATATATTTT. Its translation is CASSRAGALDGNTIYF.

V is TRBV7-8 and J is TRBJ1-4, with 9 bases lining up with TRBD1. Germline loops: CDR1 SGHVS, CDR2 FQNEAQ. Germline trimming cut 1 base from V and 4 bases from J; bases unmatched to any gene: 4. This CDR3 region has 16 residues. Here the CDR3 reads CASSLGGTGRNEKLFF. As DNA, the CDR3 is TGTGCCAGCAGCTTAGGCGGGACAGGGCGTAATGAAAAACTGTTTTTT.

A single count supports this clone. V gene TRBV2 combines with J gene TRBJ1-6; the D gene is possibly TRBD1 (6 bases). Per the germline V gene, CDR1 is SNHLY and CDR2 is FYNNEI. The CDR3 contains 15 residues. Trimming pared 6 bases from V and 1 base from J, leaving 10 bases between. CDR3 residues: CASSARGSYNSPLHF. The CDR3 DNA follows: TGTGCCAGCAGCGCCAGGGGATCCTATAATTCACCCCTCCACTTT.

This chain's CDR3 is CASSLEPLNQPQHF. CDR3 in DNA: TGTGCCAGCAGCTTAGAACCGCTAAATCAGCCCCAGCATTTT. The chain uses TRBV11-2 and TRBJ1-5; D gene uncertain. CDR1 SGHAT and CDR2 FQNNGV come from the germline V gene. The V gene lost 0 bases and the J gene lost 4 bases, with 7 bases spanning the gap. CDR3 length equals 14 residues.

This rearrangement joins TRBV11-2 to TRBJ1-5; possible D gene TRBD1, 5 bases. This CDR3 has 16 amino acids. CDR1 and CDR2 (germline): SGHAT, FQNNGV. Between the trimmed V and J ends, which lost 5 bases and 0 bases, there was a span of 14 bases. The CDR3 loop is CASSARRQYSNQPQHF. The CDR3 region has the DNA TGTGCCAGCAGCGCCCGACGACAGTATAGCAATCAGCCCCAGCATTTT.

The rearrangement uses TRBV18 and TRBJ1-1, with a weak D call TRBD1 (5 bases). This CDR3 has 14 amino acids. V lost 8 bases and J 1 base, leaving 14 bases between the germline ends. Germline V gene sequence: CDR1 KGHSH, CDR2 LQKENI. CDR3 bases: TGTGCCAGCCTGATGGGCAGGGCGAACACTGAAGCTTTCTTT. This gives the protein CASLMGRANTEAFF.

The gene calls are TRBV28 and TRBJ1-5; 8 nucleotides agree with TRBD1. CDR3 length: 18 amino acids. V gave up 5 bases and J gave up 1 base; unmatched junction bases: 13. Germline-derived CDR1 and CDR2 are MDHEN and SYDVKM. The CDR3 DNA sequence: TGTGCCAGCAGTCTGCCCCACGGCAGGGGGCGAAGCAATCAGCCCCAGCATTTT. Amino acid sequence: CASSLPHGRGRSNQPQHF.

Written as DNA, the CDR3 is TGCGCCAGTAGCACCGGGACAGAAAATTCACCCCTCCACTTT. It is translated as CASSTGTENSPLHF. This chain links TRBV5-1 with TRBJ1-6; 7 nucleotides match TRBD1. Germline CDR1 is SGHRS and CDR2 is YFSETQ. There are 14 residues in the CDR3. Losses at the gene ends were 8 bases for V and 7 bases for J; bases not matched to a gene: 9.